This TCR beta chain stems from a study of cytomegalovirus exposure and HLA in healthy donors. Study background: Earlier work reported approximately 100 million unique TCR beta sequences from 170 million or so T cells.

PCR was performed using 60 Vbeta and 13 Jbeta primers. Clones were read by immunoSEQ multiplex PCR, and TCRdb kept only the in-frame ones, dropping some. Of around 140,000 clones in the sample, around 80% were seen once. Germline V gene sequence: CDR1 SGHTA, CDR2 FQGNSA. V shed 1 base and J shed 8 bases, with 11 bases lying between them. CDR3 length: 13 residues. The V and J genes are TRBV7-2 and TRBJ1-2; D is perhaps TRBD1 (5 bases). The sample consisted of PBMCs. This receptor was identified in a middle-aged man in good health and CMV-seronegative. CDR3 region: CASSLGGGAGYTF. CDR3 DNA: TGTGCCAGCAGCTTAGGGGGCGGCGCAGGCTACACCTTC.